The 5 T cell receptor beta chains presented below share a single source sample, sequenced in a study of a mutant IDH1 vaccine in newly diagnosed glioma. Libraries were prepared by immunoSEQ multiplex PCR; TCRdb keeps only in-frame clonotypes and omits some of them. The sample contains tens of thousands of clones, about 84% of which appear only once. No antigens are known for them. Sample time point: week 11, during vaccination. Each dose of the vaccine consisted of 300 ug of mutant IDH1 20-mer peptide, with topical imiquimod. The input for sequencing was PBMCs, taken from a glioma patient whose treatment included an IDH1 peptide vaccine. All receptors come from a man younger than 40 with glioma.

This clone was counted only a few times. The chain joins TRBV2 to TRBJ1-1, with D possibly TRBD1 on 5 matching bases. The CDR3 length is 13 residues. Trimming stripped 4 bases from V and 10 bases from J, with 16 bases between. CDR1 SNHLY and CDR2 FYNNEI come from the germline V gene. CDR3 loop: CASSGDLTFRAFF. CDR3 DNA: TGTGCCAGCAGTGGGGACCTGACGTTCAGAGCTTTCTTT.

Only one count was recorded for this clone. The chain is built from TRBV6-1 and TRBJ1-6; a possible D gene is TRBD1 (5 bases). Germline V gene lookup returns CDR1 MNHNS and CDR2 SASEGT. The CDR3 sequence is 15 residues long. The V gene lost 6 bases and the J gene lost 1 base, with 10 bases spanning the gap. The CDR3 region is CASSLTDSYNSPLHF. The DNA of the CDR3 is TGTGCCAGCAGCCTGACAGATTCCTATAATTCACCCCTCCACTTT.

This chain uses TRBV19 with TRBJ2-3; the match to TRBD1 covers 9 bases. The ends lost 5 bases at V and 3 bases at J; junction bases unmatched: 9. This CDR3 is built from 16 residues. The germline gives CDR1 LNHDA, CDR2 SQIVND (reference sequence). CDR3 loop: CASSPHTGGLTDTQYF. The CDR3 bases are TGTGCCAGTAGTCCCCATACAGGGGGCCTGACAGATACGCAGTATTTT.

The chain employs TRBV28 and TRBJ1-5; D call uncertain. The germline CDR1 and CDR2 sequences are MDHEN and SYDVKM. Trimming cost V 4 bases and J 1 base, with 11 bases left between them. The CDR3 contains 15 residues. The CDR3 nucleotides are TGTGCCAGCAGTTATACGGCGGGAAGCAATCAGCCCCAGCATTTT. It translates to CASSYTAGSNQPQHF. The full variable domain, rest sourced from reference TRBV28 and TRBJ1-5, is DVKVTQSSRYLVKRTGEKVFLECVQDMDHENMFWYRQDPGLGLRLIYFSYDVKMKEKGDIPEGYSVSREKKERFSLILESASTNQTSMYLCASSYTAGSNQPQHFGDGTRLSIL.

The genes are TRBV4-3 and TRBJ2-5, with D possibly matching TRBD1 (5 bases). V lost 0 bases to trimming and J lost 4 bases, with 9 bases between them. Germline CDR1 LGHNA, CDR2 YSLEER. The CDR3 contains 14 residues. The CDR3 reads CASSQEVQGETQYF. CDR3 nucleotides: TGCGCCAGCAGCCAAGAGGTTCAGGGAGAGACCCAGTACTTC.